These 22 T cell receptor beta chains were sequenced from one sample in a study of blood T cell repertoires in COVID-19. TCRdb keeps only in-frame clones here, not all; method: immunoSEQ multiplex PCR. The table records 110,000 or so clones, around 81% of them present only once. Sequencing was performed on peripheral blood. These receptor sequences come from a man at least 80 years old with acute or convalescent COVID-19.

The rearrangement joins TRBV6-5 to TRBJ1-6, with D perhaps matching TRBD1 (6 bases). From germline, CDR1 is MNHEY and CDR2 SVGAGI. This CDR3 has 14 residues. V was cut by 6 bases and J by 7 bases, with 13 bases left in between. The DNA of the CDR3 is TGTGCCAGCAGCTCATTCAGGGGAAATTCACCCCTCCACTTT. It specifies CASSSFRGNSPLHF.

The genes are TRBV19 and TRBJ2-1; D possibly corresponds to TRBD2 (5 bases). The CDR3 is 15 amino acids. With 3 bases removed from V and 2 bases from J, the gap between germline ends came to 11 bases. CDR1 LNHDA and CDR2 SQIVND come from the germline V gene (reference sequence). The CDR3 bases are TGTGCCAGTAGTATGGGTGGGAGTACCTACAATGAGCAGTTCTTC. This encodes CASSMGGSTYNEQFF.

The chain joins TRBV27 to TRBJ2-1; TRBD1 aligns across 9 bases. Germline loops: CDR1 MNHEY, CDR2 SMNVEV (reference sequence). V gave up 6 bases and J gave up 7 bases; unmatched junction bases: 7. This CDR3 is 14 amino acids long. The CDR3: CASSPWDRVNEQFF. The CDR3 DNA follows: TGTGCCAGCAGCCCCTGGGACAGGGTAAATGAGCAGTTCTTC.

This rearrangement joins TRBV7-2 to TRBJ1-2; 7 nucleotides align to TRBD1. This CDR3 comprises 13 residues. CDR1 is SGHTA, CDR2 FQGNSA, per germline. The V and J ends lost 2 bases and 7 bases, in that order; junction bases with no gene match: 4. DNA of the CDR3: TGTGCCAGCAGCTTAACAGGGGCCTTTGGCTACACCTTC. Translating it yields CASSLTGAFGYTF.

The chain employs TRBV6-5 and TRBJ2-1, with D maybe TRBD2 (7 bases). Germline V CDR1 and CDR2: MNHEY, SVGAGI. V was pared by 7 bases and J by 8 bases, with 18 bases between. The CDR3 spans 14 residues. CDR3 sequence reads: CASILKGGLHEQFF. For the CDR3, the DNA is TGTGCCAGCATCCTAAAGGGGGGGCTTCATGAGCAGTTCTTC.

This rearrangement joins TRBV28 to TRBJ2-2, with D possibly being TRBD1 (6 bases). Germline CDR1 is MDHEN and CDR2 is SYDVKM. The CDR3 is 15 residues long. With 6 bases removed from V and 5 bases from J, the gap between germline ends came to 16 bases. The CDR3 here is CASSSRARGTGELFF. The CDR3 nucleotides read TGTGCCAGCAGCTCCCGGGCCAGGGGAACCGGGGAGCTGTTTTTT.

In this sample, this clone turned up a few times. This chain links TRBV7-9 with TRBJ2-3; 7 nucleotides align to TRBD2. The CDR3 is made up of 15 amino acids. After removal of 1 base from V and 3 bases from J, the junction contained 4 bases not matched to a gene. Germline loops: CDR1 SEHNR, CDR2 FQNEAQ (reference sequence). CDR3 region: CASSLGAGATDTQYF. CDR3 DNA: TGTGCCAGCAGCTTAGGGGCGGGAGCGACAGATACGCAGTATTTT. Variable domain in full (rest from reference TRBV7-9 and TRBJ2-3): DTGVSQNPRHKITKRGQNVTFRCDPISEHNRLYWYRQTLGQGPEFLTYFQNEAQLEKSRLLSDRFSAERPKGSFSTLEIQRTEQGDSAMYLCASSLGAGATDTQYFGPGTRLTVL.

The chain is built from TRBV7-9 and TRBJ2-1; 7 bases line up with TRBD1. Germline CDR1 SEHNR, CDR2 FQNEAQ (reference sequence). Trimming removed 5 bases from V and 15 bases from J; junction bases left unmatched: 10. This CDR3 comprises 12 residues. CDR3 sequence: CASSTRQGFVFF. DNA for the CDR3: TGTGCCAGCAGCACTCGACAGGGTTTCGTGTTCTTC. Looking up the rest from reference TRBV7-9 and TRBJ2-1 gives the full variable domain: DTGVSQNPRHKITKRGQNVTFRCDPISEHNRLYWYRQTLGQGPEFLTYFQNEAQLEKSRLLSDRFSAERPKGSFSTLEIQRTEQGDSAMYLCASSTRQGFVFFGPGTRLTVL.

V and J are TRBV3-1 (or the pseudogene TRBV3-2) and TRBJ2-3, with 8 bases that match TRBD1. This CDR3 has 14 amino acids. Germline V gene sequence: CDR1 LGHDT, CDR2 YNNKEL (reference sequence). J gave up 5 bases and V 0 bases, and 1 base lay outside the gene matches. CDR3 sequence: CASSQDRGLDTQYF. DNA of the CDR3: TGTGCCAGCAGCCAAGACAGGGGGCTAGATACGCAGTATTTT.

The V and J genes are TRBV7-8 and TRBJ1-4; D might be TRBD1 (5 bases). The CDR3 is made up of 15 amino acids. Germline assignment: CDR1 SGHVS and CDR2 FQNEAQ. V was clipped by 0 bases and J by 4 bases, with 9 bases between them. CDR3 nucleotide sequence: TGTGCCAGCAGCTTAGCAGGGGCTCATAATGAAAAACTGTTTTTT. It codes for CASSLAGAHNEKLFF.

CDR3 loop: CASSISGSGSYNEQFF. The CDR3 region has the DNA TGTGCCAGCAGCATCAGCGGGAGCGGCTCCTACAATGAGCAGTTCTTC. The chain combines TRBV9 with TRBJ2-1; TRBD2 matches at 8 bases. The ends lost 4 bases at V and 0 bases at J; junction bases unmatched: 6. CDR1 is SGDLS, CDR2 YYNGEE, per germline. The CDR3 spans 16 residues. Together with reference TRBV9 and TRBJ2-1, the CDR3 gives the full variable domain: DSGVTQTPKHLITATGQRVTLRCSPRSGDLSVYWYQQSLDQGLQFLIQYYNGEERAKGNILERFSAQQFPDLHSELNLSSLELGDSALYFCASSISGSGSYNEQFFGPGTRLTVL.

The CDR3, as DNA: TGTGCCAGCAGTGCCACGGGGCAGGGGACCTACGAGCAGTACTTC. It encodes CASSATGQGTYEQYF. V is TRBV6-6 and J is TRBJ2-7, with D possibly being TRBD1 (6 bases). This CDR3 has 15 residues. Germline values: CDR1 MNHNY, CDR2 SVGAGI (reference sequence). Between the trimmed V and J ends, which lost 5 bases and 2 bases, there was a span of 16 bases.

The chain couples TRBV7-2 to TRBJ1-5; D is perhaps TRBD1 (6 bases). This CDR3 comprises 15 residues. Germline V gene sequence: CDR1 SGHTA, CDR2 FQGNSA. V was clipped by 5 bases and J by 1 base, with 12 bases between them. The CDR3 region is CASSKQGLSNQPQHF. In nucleotides, the CDR3 is TGTGCCAGCAGCAAACAGGGTTTGAGCAATCAGCCCCAGCATTTT.

V and J are TRBV2 and TRBJ1-5, with D tentatively TRBD1 (6 bases). Trimming stripped 2 bases from V and 4 bases from J, with 6 bases between. Germline CDR1 and CDR2: SNHLY and FYNNEI. CDR3 length: 13 residues. The CDR3 DNA is TGTGCCAGCAGTGAACAGGGGAATCAGCCCCAGCATTTT. This encodes CASSEQGNQPQHF.

The chain joins TRBV5-1 to TRBJ1-3; no definite D call. This CDR3 is 16 amino acids long. V lost 5 bases to trimming and J lost 0 bases, with 15 bases between them. The germline CDR1 and CDR2 sequences are SGHRS and YFSETQ. As DNA, the CDR3 is TGCGCCAGCAGACTGAATTTCGAGAGCTCTGGAAACACCATATATTTT. Its translation: CASRLNFESSGNTIYF.

In this sample, this clone turned up once. The junction does not match germline at one end; this may be a read error. The same CDR3 can be traced to other DNA sequences in this sample. The gene calls are TRBV7-8 and TRBJ2-7; 8 bases agree with TRBD1. This CDR3 has 18 residues. From germline, CDR1 is SGHVS and CDR2 FQNEAQ. Written as DNA, the CDR3 is TGTGCCAGCAGCTTCCAAGGACAGGGCAATAAGTGGCAGTACGAGCAGTACTTT. It translates to CASSFQGQGNKWQYEQYF.

V gene TRBV7-2 combines with J gene TRBJ2-7; TRBD1 matches 9 bases. In germline, CDR1 is SGHTA, CDR2 FQGNSA. V lost 5 bases to trimming and J lost 2 bases; unmatched junction nucleotides: 10. CDR3 size: 16 residues. CDR3 DNA: TGTGCCAGCAGCAAAGGCGGGACAGGGCAAGCCTACGAGCAGTACTTC. Protein sequence: CASSKGGTGQAYEQYF.

The chain combines TRBV7-3 with TRBJ2-3; no clear D. This CDR3 is built from 13 residues. Trimming pared 0 bases from V and 7 bases from J, leaving 8 bases between. Germline CDR1 reads SGHTA; CDR2 reads FQGTGA. The CDR3 reads CASSLTRANTQYF. As DNA, the CDR3 is TGTGCCAGCAGCTTAACCCGAGCGAATACGCAGTATTTT.

The V and J genes are TRBV12-5 and TRBJ2-2; 7 bases fit TRBD2. Germline CDR1 reads LGHNT; CDR2 reads FRNRAP. Trimming took 4 bases from V and 3 from J; bases not matched to a gene: 5. The CDR3 totals 15 residues. The CDR3 nucleotides read TGTGCTAGTGGTTCCCGAAGCGGGGACACCGGGGAGCTGTTTTTT. Amino acids: CASGSRSGDTGELFF. Drawing the rest from reference TRBV12-5 and TRBJ2-2, the complete variable domain is DARVTQTPRHKVTEMGQEVTMRCQPILGHNTVFWYRQTMMQGLELLAYFRNRAPLDDSGMPKDRFSAEMPDATLATLKIQPSEPRDSAVYFCASGSRSGDTGELFFGEGSRLTVL.

On this clone: The germline gene is not matched at one end of the junction; a read error may be the cause. V gene TRBV2 combines with J gene TRBJ1-2; the D is unclear. Germline V gene data show CDR1 as SNHLY and CDR2 as FYNNEI. The CDR3 has 13 amino acids. DNA of the CDR3: TGTGCCAGCAGTGAAGCGCTTCATGGCCCCCTTCGCTTC. Its translation: CASSEALHGPLRF.

The chain combines TRBV7-9 with TRBJ2-5, with a tentative D call TRBD1 (7 bases). V was cut by 1 base and J by 5 bases, with 14 bases left in between. This CDR3 region has 15 residues. CDR1 is SEHNR and CDR2 is FQNEAQ in the germline V gene (reference sequence). The CDR3, as DNA: TGTGCCAGCAGCTTAGGCGGCAGGGGGGAGGAGACCCAGTACTTC. Protein: CASSLGGRGEETQYF.

The chain joins TRBV30 to TRBJ2-7; 7 bases align to TRBD2. Unmatched junction bases numbered 12, after V lost 1 base and J lost 12 bases. This CDR3 spans 13 amino acids. Germline CDR1 and CDR2: GTSNPN and SVGIG (reference sequence). CDR3 DNA: TGTGCCTGGAGTGGGCTAGCGGAGCGCCGCACGTACTTC. Protein sequence: CAWSGLAERRTYF.